These 15 T cell receptor beta chains came from one sample sequenced in a study of T cell repertoires in cytomegalovirus infection. Their cognate antigens are unknown. TCRdb recomputed calls from the reads with MiXCR, one row per CDR3 protein. The table includes 84,000 or so distinct CDR3 sequences, about half detected once. This sample comprised CD8+ T cells from cultured PBMCs, obtained from culture after CMV antigen stimulation. The receptors derive from a human donor in good health (CMV status not recorded). Some clones in this sample may be carry-over from other donors' samples.

The chain joins TRBV7-2 to TRBJ1-1, with TRBD1 as a possible D gene (6 bases). The V gene lost 1 base and the J gene lost 5 bases, with 11 bases spanning the gap. The CDR3 loop spans 14 amino acids. Germline V lookup: CDR1 SGHTA, CDR2 FQGNSA. The CDR3 reads CASSLVTGTTEAFF. The DNA for the CDR3 is TGTGCCAGCAGCTTAGTAACGGGGACAACTGAAGCTTTCTTT.

The V call is TRBV28, the J call TRBJ1-1, with D hard to call. From germline, CDR1 is MDHEN and CDR2 SYDVKM. Deletions cut 2 bases from V and 1 base from J, with 8 bases between. This CDR3 has 14 residues. DNA for the CDR3: TGTGCCAGCAGTTTAACAGCCCAGAACACTGAAGCTTTCTTT. Translation: CASSLTAQNTEAFF.

The chain's CDR3 is CASSSPRVNEQYF. As DNA, the CDR3 is TGTGCCAGTAGTAGCCCCCGGGTGAACGAGCAGTACTTC. The chain joins TRBV19 to TRBJ2-7; no firm D call. Germline assignment: CDR1 LNHDA and CDR2 SQIVND (reference sequence). The CDR3 consists of 13 residues. Between the trimmed V and J ends, which lost 4 bases and 5 bases, there was a span of 12 bases.

The count of this clonotype is one. The conserved final phenylalanine or tryptophan is absent from the CDR3, which likely points to a read error. V gene TRBV6-2 or TRBV6-3 combines with J gene TRBJ2-7; 9 nucleotides agree with TRBD1. CDR1 and CDR2 (germline): MNHEY, SVGEGT. The V gene end was trimmed by 2 bases and the J gene end by 6 bases; junction bases not matched to a gene: 5. This CDR3 contains 14 residues. CDR3 nucleotide sequence: TGTGCCAGCAGTTACGCAGGACAGGGGACCGAGCAGTACTTA. Translation gives CASSYAGQGTEQYL.

In its sample, this clonotype is medium-sized (0.01 to 0.1%). The genes are TRBV6-2 or TRBV6-3 and TRBJ1-1; D is uncertain. Germline CDR1 is MNHEY and CDR2 is SVGEGT. This CDR3 comprises 12 residues. V lost 2 bases to trimming and J lost 6 bases, with 7 bases between them. The CDR3 loop is CASSYPPPEAFF. The CDR3, as DNA: TGTGCCAGCAGTTACCCCCCCCCTGAAGCTTTCTTT.

The CDR3 sequence is CASSWDRGISEAFF. CDR3 nucleotide sequence: TGTGCCAGCAGTTGGGACAGGGGAATCTCTGAAGCTTTCTTT. The chain uses TRBV12-3 or TRBV12-4 and TRBJ1-1; TRBD1 aligns across 10 bases. The CDR3 consists of 14 residues. The V gene end was trimmed by 4 bases and the J gene end by 6 bases; junction bases not matched to a gene: 5.

The V and J genes are TRBV19 and TRBJ1-4; D is unclear. CDR3 size: 12 residues. V was cut by 11 bases and J by 6 bases, with 13 bases left in between. Germline-derived CDR1 and CDR2 are LNHDA and SQIVND (reference sequence). The CDR3 is CASGWMDEKLFF. In nucleotides, the CDR3 is TGTGCCTCCGGGTGGATGGATGAAAAACTGTTTTTT.

This clonotype was seen a handful of times. CDR3 nucleotide sequence: TGTGCCAGCAGTCTTGGGACAGGGAGCAGCAATCAGCCCCAGCATTTT. Amino acids: CASSLGTGSSNQPQHF. The chain joins TRBV27 to TRBJ1-5; TRBD1 matches 9 bases. Germline V gene lookup returns CDR1 MNHEY and CDR2 SMNVEV (reference sequence). This CDR3 spans 16 amino acids. The V and J ends lost 5 bases and 1 base, in that order; junction bases with no gene match: 6.

The rearrangement uses TRBV29-1 and TRBJ2-5; the match to TRBD2 covers 12 bases. Germline lookup yields CDR1 SQVTM and CDR2 ANQGSEA. V shed 5 bases, J shed 6 bases, and the junction held 7 bases outside the gene matches. The CDR3 contains 14 residues. CDR3 nucleotide sequence: TGCAGCGTTTCCCTAGCGGGAGGGCCCCAGACCCAGTACTTC. This translates into CSVSLAGGPQTQYF. The full variable domain, with the rest looked up from reference TRBV29-1 and TRBJ2-5, is SAVISQKPSRDICQRGTSLTIQCQVDSQVTMMFWYRQQPGQSLTLIATANQGSEATYESGFVIDKFPISRPNLTFSTLTVSNMSPEDSSIYLCSVSLAGGPQTQYFGPGTRLLVL.

This sequence joins TRBV19 and TRBJ1-1; 12 bases agree with TRBD1. The CDR3 has 15 residues. CDR1 is LNHDA and CDR2 is SQIVND in the germline V gene (reference sequence). V shed 6 bases, J shed 14 bases, and the junction held 16 bases outside the gene matches. The CDR3 sequence: CASSWDRGRGRDCFF. The CDR3 DNA follows: TGTGCCAGTAGCTGGGACAGGGGGCGCGGGAGGGACTGCTTCTTT.

The chain couples TRBV7-9 to TRBJ1-1, with D unresolved. Germline V gene lookup returns CDR1 SEHNR and CDR2 FQNEAQ (reference sequence). With 1 base removed from V and 7 bases from J, the gap between germline ends came to 7 bases. This CDR3 is 12 amino acids long. The DNA for the CDR3 is TGTGCCAGCAGCTTAGGGCAGGATGAAGCTTTCTTT. It yields the protein CASSLGQDEAFF.

V usage is TRBV28 and J usage is TRBJ1-4, with unresolved D. This CDR3 is built from 15 residues. V lost 2 bases and J 2 bases, leaving 9 bases between the germline ends. The V gene's germline CDR1 is MDHEN and CDR2 SYDVKM. CDR3 nucleotides: TGTGCCAGCAGTTTAGGGTCATCGACTAATGAAAAACTGTTTTTT. Translated: CASSLGSSTNEKLFF. Supplemented by reference TRBV28 and TRBJ1-4, the full variable domain reads DVKVTQSSRYLVKRTGEKVFLECVQDMDHENMFWYRQDPGLGLRLIYFSYDVKMKEKGDIPEGYSVSREKKERFSLILESASTNQTSMYLCASSLGSSTNEKLFFGSGTQLSVL.

The chain's CDR3 is CASSSLAGLQETQYF. In nucleotides, the CDR3 is TGTGCCAGCAGCAGTCTAGCGGGGCTCCAAGAGACCCAGTACTTC. The chain couples TRBV7-8 to TRBJ2-5, with 9 bases lining up with TRBD2. V dropped 5 bases and J dropped 1; count of bases not matched to a gene: 5. There are 15 residues in the CDR3. Germline V gene sequence: CDR1 SGHVS, CDR2 FQNEAQ.

This chain uses TRBV7-2 with TRBJ2-7; 9 bases align to TRBD2. The CDR3 covers 15 residues. In germline, CDR1 is SGHTA, CDR2 FQGNSA. Germline trimming cut 3 bases from V and 1 base from J; bases unmatched to any gene: 4. CDR3 coding DNA: TGTGCCAGCAGCTTGGGGACTAGCCGTTCCTACGAGCAGTACTTC. It yields the protein CASSLGTSRSYEQYF.

This chain links TRBV7-2 with TRBJ2-1, with TRBD2 matching 13 bases. The ends lost 4 bases at V and 7 bases at J; junction bases unmatched: 7. The CDR3 has 16 residues. Germline V lookup: CDR1 SGHTA, CDR2 FQGNSA. The CDR3 bases are TGTGCCAGCAGCTCTGGACTAGCGGGAGCCTGGAATGAGCAGTTCTTC. Amino acid sequence: CASSSGLAGAWNEQFF.